This is a list of T cell receptor beta chains from one sample in a study of blood T cell repertoires in COVID-19. TCRdb's copy holds only in-frame clones and misses some; the assay was immunoSEQ multiplex PCR. This table has under 250,000 clones, less than 90% appearing once. Sequenced input: peripheral blood. These receptor sequences come from a middle-aged woman who had recovered from COVID-19. Each CDR3 is given with its conserved first and last residue. The D gene is left open where the match is weak. The listing skips clone size in some rows; elsewhere it reads once, few, many or a size class.

d_call: TRBD1; j_call: TRBJ1-5; clone_size: NA; v_call: TRBV2; cdr3_aa: CASRPTGGPQHF; cdr3_nt: TGTGCCAGCAGGCCGACAGGGGGGCCCCAGCATTTT
d_call: TRBD1; j_call: TRBJ2-1; clone_size: NA; v_call: TRBV18; cdr3_aa: CASSPGTGDNEQFF; cdr3_nt: TGTGCCAGCTCACCCGGGACAGGGGACAATGAGCAGTTCTTC
d_call: TRBD1; j_call: TRBJ2-7; clone_size: NA; v_call: TRBV7-7; cdr3_aa: CASSTGTGNEQYF; cdr3_nt: TGTGCCAGCAGCACCGGGACAGGGAACGAGCAGTACTTC
d_call: NA; j_call: TRBJ1-4; clone_size: NA; v_call: TRBV6-1; cdr3_aa: CASSEQSWEKLFF; cdr3_nt: TGTGCCAGCAGTGAACAGTCTTGGGAAAAACTGTTTTTT
d_call: NA; j_call: TRBJ1-2; clone_size: once; v_call: TRBV30; cdr3_aa: CAWSTNRAHGYTF; cdr3_nt: TGTGCCTGGAGTACGAACAGGGCCCATGGCTACACCTTC
d_call: NA; j_call: TRBJ1-2; clone_size: NA; v_call: TRBV28; cdr3_aa: CASAIMGGPGGYTF; cdr3_nt: TGTGCCAGTGCAATTATGGGTGGTCCGGGGGGCTACACCTTC
d_call: TRBD1; j_call: TRBJ2-1; clone_size: NA; v_call: TRBV6-5; cdr3_aa: CASSSDRGTYNEQFF; cdr3_nt: TGTGCCAGCAGTTCTGACAGGGGGACCTACAATGAGCAGTTCTTC
d_call: NA; j_call: TRBJ1-1; clone_size: NA; v_call: TRBV30; cdr3_aa: CAFHRERTEAFF; cdr3_nt: TGTGCCTTCCACAGGGAAAGGACTGAAGCTTTCTTT
d_call: TRBD1; j_call: TRBJ1-6; clone_size: NA; v_call: TRBV5-1; cdr3_aa: CASSFNTGDNSPLHF; cdr3_nt: TGCGCCAGCAGCTTCAACACAGGGGATAATTCACCCCTCCACTTT
d_call: TRBD1; j_call: TRBJ1-2; clone_size: NA; v_call: TRBV6-4; cdr3_aa: CASSDSFTGEYGYTF; cdr3_nt: TGTGCCAGCAGTGACTCGTTTACAGGGGAATATGGCTACACCTTC
d_call: NA; j_call: TRBJ1-1; clone_size: NA; v_call: TRBV24-1; cdr3_aa: CATDSGTEAFF; cdr3_nt: TGTGCCACCGATTCGGGGACTGAAGCTTTCTTT
d_call: TRBD1; j_call: TRBJ2-3; clone_size: once; v_call: TRBV7-2; cdr3_aa: CASGAGGASTDTQYF; cdr3_nt: TGTGCCAGCGGGGCAGGGGGCGCAAGCACAGATACGCAGTATTTT
d_call: TRBD1; j_call: TRBJ1-5; clone_size: few; v_call: TRBV28; cdr3_aa: CASSFRTGGGQPQHF; cdr3_nt: TGTGCCAGCAGTTTTAGGACAGGGGGAGGTCAGCCCCAGCATTTT
d_call: NA; j_call: TRBJ1-5; clone_size: once; v_call: TRBV28; cdr3_aa: CASRQLNQPQHF; cdr3_nt: TGTGCCAGCAGGCAGTTAAATCAGCCCCAGCATTTT
d_call: TRBD2; j_call: TRBJ2-1; clone_size: NA; v_call: TRBV14; cdr3_aa: CASSLSWDYRIHEQFF; cdr3_nt: TGTGCCAGCAGCCTCTCTTGGGACTACCGTATCCATGAGCAGTTCTTC
d_call: TRBD1; j_call: TRBJ1-2; clone_size: once; v_call: TRBV5-4; cdr3_aa: CASSNGQGEIYGYTF; cdr3_nt: TGTGCCAGCAGCAACGGACAGGGGGAAATATATGGCTACACCTTC
d_call: NA; j_call: TRBJ1-6; clone_size: NA; v_call: TRBV4-1; cdr3_aa: CASSQVVVSYNSPLHF; cdr3_nt: TGCGCCAGCAGCCAAGTAGTGGTCTCCTATAATTCACCCCTCCACTTT
d_call: TRBD1; j_call: TRBJ2-7; clone_size: NA; v_call: TRBV6-6; cdr3_aa: CASTPGQGVNEQYF; cdr3_nt: TGTGCCAGCACCCCGGGGCAGGGGGTGAACGAGCAGTACTTC
d_call: NA; j_call: TRBJ2-7; clone_size: NA; v_call: TRBV23-1; cdr3_aa: CASSQSTGSSYEQYF; cdr3_nt: TGCGCCAGCAGTCAATCTACTGGGAGCTCCTACGAGCAGTACTTC
d_call: NA; j_call: TRBJ1-2; clone_size: NA; v_call: TRBV28; cdr3_aa: CASSPLTGGNYGYTF; cdr3_nt: TGTGCCAGCAGTCCCCTGACGGGGGGTAACTATGGCTACACCTTC
d_call: NA; j_call: TRBJ1-2; clone_size: NA; v_call: TRBV30; cdr3_aa: CAWSVMKGGSFGYTF; cdr3_nt: TGTGCCTGGAGTGTGATGAAGGGGGGGTCGTTTGGCTACACCTTC
d_call: TRBD2; j_call: TRBJ2-1; clone_size: NA; v_call: TRBV28; cdr3_aa: CASSTTSGGDNEQFF; cdr3_nt: TGTGCCAGCAGTACAACTAGCGGGGGGGACAATGAGCAGTTCTTC
d_call: NA; j_call: TRBJ2-2; clone_size: NA; v_call: TRBV30; cdr3_aa: CAWSLGGSDTGELFF; cdr3_nt: TGTGCCTGGAGTCTGGGGGGTTCGGACACCGGGGAGCTGTTTTTT
d_call: TRBD1; j_call: TRBJ2-1; clone_size: NA; v_call: TRBV7-9; cdr3_aa: CASSPQGVWFF; cdr3_nt: TGTGCCAGCAGCCCACAGGGGGTTTGGTTCTTC
d_call: NA; j_call: TRBJ2-2; clone_size: NA; v_call: TRBV3-1/TRBV3-2; cdr3_aa: CASSQDWAENTGELFF; cdr3_nt: TGTGCCAGCAGCCAAGATTGGGCAGAGAACACCGGGGAGCTGTTTTTT
d_call: TRBD2; j_call: TRBJ2-6; clone_size: NA; v_call: TRBV30; cdr3_aa: CARWGGGVSGANVLTF; cdr3_nt: TGTGCCCGGTGGGGCGGGGGAGTCTCTGGGGCCAACGTCCTGACTTTC
d_call: NA; j_call: TRBJ1-3; clone_size: many; v_call: TRBV29-1; cdr3_aa: CSVHSSGNTIYF; cdr3_nt: TGCAGCGTTCATAGCTCTGGAAACACCATATATTTT
d_call: TRBD1; j_call: TRBJ1-6; clone_size: NA; v_call: TRBV11-1; cdr3_aa: CASSTGQGTSPLHF; cdr3_nt: TGTGCCAGCAGCACCGGACAGGGGACTTCACCCCTCCACTTT
d_call: NA; j_call: TRBJ2-4; clone_size: NA; v_call: TRBV4-1; cdr3_aa: CASSPEGQRGRMSPKNIQYF; cdr3_nt: TGCGCCAGCAGCCCCGAGGGGCAACGGGGGAGGATGTCCCCCAAAAACATTCAGTACTTC
d_call: NA; j_call: TRBJ1-6; clone_size: NA; v_call: TRBV5-6; cdr3_aa: CASSLGPSSYNSPLHF; cdr3_nt: TGTGCCAGCAGCTTGGGCCCGAGCTCCTATAATTCACCCCTCCACTTT
d_call: NA; j_call: TRBJ1-1; clone_size: NA; v_call: TRBV9; cdr3_aa: CASSPHREANTEAFF; cdr3_nt: TGTGCCAGCAGCCCGCACCGCGAGGCAAACACTGAAGCTTTCTTT
d_call: NA; j_call: TRBJ2-7; clone_size: NA; v_call: TRBV4-2; cdr3_aa: CASSQDISIYEQYF; cdr3_nt: TGTGCCAGCAGCCAAGATATTTCTATCTACGAGCAGTACTTC